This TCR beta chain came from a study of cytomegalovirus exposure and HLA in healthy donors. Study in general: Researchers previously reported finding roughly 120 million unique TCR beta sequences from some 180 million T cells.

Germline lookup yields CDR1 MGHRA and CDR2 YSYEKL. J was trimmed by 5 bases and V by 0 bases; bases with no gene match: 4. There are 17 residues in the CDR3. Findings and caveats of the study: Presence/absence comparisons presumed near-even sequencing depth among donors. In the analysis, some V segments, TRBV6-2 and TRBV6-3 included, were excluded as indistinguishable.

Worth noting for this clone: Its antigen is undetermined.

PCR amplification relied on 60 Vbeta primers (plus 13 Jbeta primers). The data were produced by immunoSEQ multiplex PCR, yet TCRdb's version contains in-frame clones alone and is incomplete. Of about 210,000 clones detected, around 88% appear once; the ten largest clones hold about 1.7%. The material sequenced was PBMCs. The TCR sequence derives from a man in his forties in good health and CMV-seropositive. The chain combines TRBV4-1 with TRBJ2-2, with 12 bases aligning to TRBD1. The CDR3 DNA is TGCGCCAGCAGCCAAGAGGGGACAGGGGGCTGGACCGGGGAGCTGTTTTTT. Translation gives CASSQEGTGGWTGELFF.